A single sample gave rise to the 7 T cell receptor beta chains below, sequenced in a study of blood T cell repertoires in COVID-19 (dated by TCRdb to the early 2020s). Receptors were amplified or captured by the immunoSEQ multiplex PCR assay. Not all clones reach the TCRdb copy of this immuneACCESS table, which keeps in-frame sequences only. Checked studies attribute under half of the gap to unresolved V genes and leave the rest unexplained. Counted in this sample were about 200,000 clones; roughly 84% of them appeared once. About 5% of the sample belongs to the ten largest clones. The sequencing sample was made of peripheral blood. These receptors came from a woman aged 80 or over with acute or convalescent COVID-19.

V and J are TRBV7-2 and TRBJ2-1, with 8 bases lining up with TRBD2. The V gene's germline CDR1 is SGHTA and CDR2 FQGNSA. With V trimmed by 3 bases and J by 1 base, 2 bases remained unmatched. The CDR3 totals 15 residues. In nucleotides, the CDR3 is TGTGCCAGCAGCTTTACTAGCGGATCCTACAATGAGCAGTTCTTC. It specifies CASSFTSGSYNEQFF.

The chain has TRBV6-6 and TRBJ1-3; a possible D gene is TRBD1 (5 bases). Germline V gene data show CDR1 as MNHNY and CDR2 as SVGAGI (reference sequence). V was clipped by 8 bases and J by 0 bases, with 11 bases between them. The CDR3 runs to 14 residues. The CDR3 DNA follows: TGTGCCAGCTCTTACGGGGGCTCTGGAAACACCATATATTTT. Protein: CASSYGGSGNTIYF.

The CDR3 spells CAWSVLGGRADTQYF. CDR3 nucleotide sequence: TGTGCCTGGAGTGTACTGGGGGGTCGCGCAGATACGCAGTATTTT. This chain connects TRBV30 to TRBJ2-3; the D gene is possibly TRBD2 (6 bases). CDR3 length: 15 residues. CDR1 is GTSNPN, CDR2 SVGIG, per germline (reference sequence). The V and J ends lost 0 bases and 4 bases respectively, with 14 bases between them.

V and J are TRBV7-3 and TRBJ2-2; 9 nucleotides match TRBD1. The V and J ends lost 4 bases and 6 bases, in that order; junction bases with no gene match: 9. The CDR3 has 16 residues. Per germline, CDR1 SGHTA and CDR2 FQGTGA. The CDR3 sequence: CASSSTGGVIPGELFF. The CDR3 DNA follows: TGTGCCAGCAGCTCTACAGGGGGCGTCATCCCCGGGGAGCTGTTTTTT. Complete variable domain (other parts from reference TRBV7-3 and TRBJ2-2): GAGVSQTPSNKVTEKGKYVELRCDPISGHTALYWYRQSLGQGPEFLIYFQGTGAADDSGLPNDRFFAVRPEGSVSTLKIQRTERGDSAVYLCASSSTGGVIPGELFFGEGSRLTVL.

The chain recombines TRBV28 with TRBJ2-5, with a tentative D call TRBD1 (5 bases). Trimming stripped 3 bases from V and 2 bases from J, with 10 bases between. Germline lookup yields CDR1 MDHEN and CDR2 SYDVKM. The CDR3 loop spans 14 amino acids. The CDR3 region has the DNA TGTGCCAGCAGTTTGGTCTCAGGGCAAGAGACCCAGTACTTC. Encoded protein: CASSLVSGQETQYF.

As regards this clone: The same CDR3 can be traced to other DNA sequences in this sample. The gene calls are TRBV5-1 and TRBJ1-2, with TRBD1 matching over 7 bases. The V gene's germline CDR1 is SGHRS and CDR2 YFSETQ. The J segment lost 7 bases and the V segment lost 2 bases, leaving 8 bases of the junction unmatched. The CDR3 is 14 residues long. This CDR3 reads CASSLGGTVGGYTF. CDR3 DNA: TGCGCCAGCAGCTTAGGGGGCACGGTGGGTGGCTACACCTTC.

The chain is built from TRBV25-1 and TRBJ2-7, with D tentatively TRBD1 (7 bases). The CDR3 sequence is 15 residues long. The germline V gene has CDR1 MGHDK and CDR2 SYGVNS. Trimming removed 3 bases from V and 4 bases from J, with 16 bases in between. CDR3 DNA sequence: TGTGCCAGCAGTGAGCGGGACAGTGGGATATACGAGCAGTACTTC. Amino acids: CASSERDSGIYEQYF.